One sample yielded the 17 T cell receptor beta chains listed below, sequenced in a study of blood T cell repertoires in COVID-19. Some clones are missing from TCRdb's copy, which holds only in-frame ones; the method was immunoSEQ multiplex PCR. The sample contains approximately 480,000 clones, 89% of which appear only once. Input material: peripheral blood. The receptors derive from a man aged 18 to 30 with COVID-19, enrolled during active disease.

The CDR3 region has the DNA TGTGCCAGTAGCGGGGATAACTATGGCTACACCTTC. Amino acids: CASSGDNYGYTF. This chain connects TRBV19 to TRBJ1-2; D call uncertain. This CDR3 contains 12 residues. The germline gives CDR1 LNHDA, CDR2 SQIVND (reference sequence). Trimming shortened V by 6 bases and J by 1 base, and 6 bases separated the two germline ends.

The chain uses TRBV5-1 and TRBJ1-1; TRBD1 agrees at 7 bases. The CDR3 covers 16 residues. J gave up 1 base and V 2 bases, and 8 bases lay outside the gene matches. The germline V gene has CDR1 SGHRS and CDR2 YFSETQ. The CDR3 loop reads CASSLYQTGRNTEAFF. DNA for the CDR3: TGCGCCAGCAGCTTATATCAGACAGGGAGGAACACTGAAGCTTTCTTT.

This clone was observed a single time. The junction differs from germline at one of its ends, possibly a read error. The gene calls are TRBV24-1 and TRBJ2-1; D remains ambiguous. Per the germline V gene, CDR1 is KGHDR and CDR2 is SFDVKD. This CDR3 contains 15 residues. CDR3 protein: CATTSTLGGYNEQFF. The CDR3 DNA follows: TGTGCGACCACCTCCACCCTCGGCGGATACAATGAGCAGTTCTTC.

The chain is built from TRBV30 and TRBJ2-1; 7 bases are a match to TRBD1. J lost 2 bases, V lost 0 bases, and 1 base had no gene match. CDR1 and CDR2 from the germline V gene are GTSNPN and SVGIG (reference sequence). The CDR3 extends over 14 amino acids. The CDR3 protein is CAWSVGGPYNEQFF. CDR3 sequence (DNA): TGTGCCTGGAGTGTAGGGGGCCCCTACAATGAGCAGTTCTTC.

This clone was observed a handful of times. The sample contains more than one DNA sequence encoding this CDR3. The chain carries TRBV19 and TRBJ1-2, with 10 bases fitting TRBD1. The V segment lost 5 bases and the J segment 8 bases; nucleotides outside the gene matches: 5. The CDR3 sequence is 13 residues long. Germline CDR1 LNHDA, CDR2 SQIVND (reference sequence). Here the CDR3 DNA reads TGTGCCAGTAGTTCCGGGACAGGGGACGGCTACACCTTC. Translation gives CASSSGTGDGYTF.

The chain links TRBV5-4 to TRBJ1-1; D is unclear. Germline V gene sequence: CDR1 SGHNT, CDR2 YYREEE (reference sequence). This CDR3 region has 13 residues. The germline V and J ends were trimmed by 5 bases and 1 base, with 9 bases remaining between them. CDR3 sequence: CASRSTPNTEAFF. In nucleotides, the CDR3 is TGTGCCAGCAGGTCTACTCCGAACACTGAAGCTTTCTTT.

This sequence joins TRBV18 and TRBJ2-3, with D unresolved. The CDR3 is 13 amino acids. Per the germline V gene, CDR1 is KGHSH and CDR2 is LQKENI. The V end was cut by 2 bases, the J end by 2 bases, with 5 bases between. The CDR3, as DNA: TGTGCCAGCTCACCAACTTCCACAGATACGCAGTATTTT. Residues: CASSPTSTDTQYF.

The chain links TRBV10-2 to TRBJ2-1; 7 positions agree with TRBD2. The germline CDR1 and CDR2 sequences are WSHSY and SAAADI. With 8 bases clipped from V and 0 bases from J, the junction kept 7 bases outside the gene matches. The length of the CDR3 is 15 residues. The CDR3 DNA reads TGCGCCAGCGGCCTGGGGGGGAGCTCCTACAATGAGCAGTTCTTC. Its protein is CASGLGGSSYNEQFF.

The gene calls are TRBV3-1 (or the pseudogene TRBV3-2) and TRBJ2-1; possibly TRBD1 for D (5 bases). The CDR3 loop spans 16 amino acids. CDR1 and CDR2 from the germline V gene are LGHDT and YNNKEL (reference sequence). V was pared by 0 bases and J by 0 bases, with 9 bases between. The CDR3 spells CASSQDLTGSYNEQFF. In DNA form, the CDR3 reads TGTGCCAGCAGCCAAGATCTCACAGGCTCCTACAATGAGCAGTTCTTC.

This chain uses TRBV5-5 with TRBJ1-5; 7 bases line up with TRBD1. CDR3 length: 15 residues. Trimming removed 4 bases from V and 7 bases from J; junction bases left unmatched: 11. Germline V CDR1 and CDR2: SGHKS, YYEKEE (reference sequence). In nucleotides, the CDR3 is TGTGCCAGCAGCGCCGAAACAGGGGTCGGCCAGCCCCAGCATTTT. It codes for CASSAETGVGQPQHF.

On this clone: Additional DNA sequences in this sample encode the identical CDR3. The gene calls are TRBV7-9 and TRBJ2-1, with 11 positions matching TRBD1. Trimming took 3 bases from V and 4 from J; bases not matched to a gene: 2. The CDR3 runs to 15 residues. The germline gives CDR1 SEHNR, CDR2 FQNEAQ (reference sequence). As DNA, the CDR3 is TGTGCCAGCAGCTTCGGACAGGGGGCGTACAATGAGCAGTTCTTC. Protein product: CASSFGQGAYNEQFF.

The chain recombines TRBV7-2 with TRBJ2-3; no clear D gene. V lost 7 bases, J lost 2 bases, and 13 bases lay in between. The CDR3 totals 14 residues. CDR1 is SGHTA and CDR2 is FQGNSA in the germline V gene. CDR3 loop: CASKYDLYTDTQYF. CDR3 DNA sequence: TGTGCCAGCAAATACGACTTATACACAGATACGCAGTATTTT.

The chain has TRBV7-6 and TRBJ2-1; D might be TRBD2 (7 bases). V was clipped by 1 base and J by 2 bases, with 15 bases between them. This CDR3 is 17 amino acids long. The germline CDR1 and CDR2 sequences are SGHVS and FNYEAQ. The CDR3 DNA reads TGTGCCAGCAGCTTAGGGGTACGGGGGGCTACCTACAATGAGCAGTTCTTC. It encodes CASSLGVRGATYNEQFF.

This clone was seen only a few times. The gene calls are TRBV5-5 and TRBJ2-3, with TRBD2 matching 12 bases. Looked up from germline, CDR1 is SGHKS and CDR2 is YYEKEE (reference sequence). Trimming at V came to 3 bases and at J to 6 bases, leaving 8 bases not matched to a gene. This CDR3 is built from 16 residues. This CDR3 is CASSSLAGGSRDTQYF. The CDR3 nucleotides are TGTGCCAGCAGCTCCCTAGCGGGGGGGTCCCGGGATACGCAGTATTTT.

The chain uses TRBV10-2 and TRBJ2-1; maybe TRBD2 (6 bases). Trimming pared 8 bases from V and 8 bases from J, leaving 16 bases between. The CDR3 contains 13 residues. Germline V gene lookup returns CDR1 WSHSY and CDR2 SAAADI. The CDR3 spells CASGFSGAYEQFF. CDR3 nucleotides: TGCGCCAGCGGGTTTAGCGGCGCATATGAGCAGTTCTTC.

This sequence joins TRBV19 and TRBJ1-3; no clear D. CDR3 size: 13 residues. The ends were cut back, 7 bases at V and 7 bases at J, with 14 bases in the middle. CDR1 and CDR2 (germline): LNHDA, SQIVND (reference sequence). The DNA for the CDR3 is TGTGCCAGTACCTATCTTCCCGCGAACACCATATATTTT. It yields the protein CASTYLPANTIYF.

The chain recombines TRBV18 with TRBJ1-1; D is uncertain. This CDR3 contains 13 residues. The germline V gene has CDR1 KGHSH and CDR2 LQKENI. With 6 bases removed from V and 5 bases from J, the gap between germline ends came to 13 bases. The CDR3 is CASSPGIGTEAFF. The CDR3 DNA follows: TGTGCCAGCTCTCCGGGGATCGGGACTGAAGCTTTCTTT.